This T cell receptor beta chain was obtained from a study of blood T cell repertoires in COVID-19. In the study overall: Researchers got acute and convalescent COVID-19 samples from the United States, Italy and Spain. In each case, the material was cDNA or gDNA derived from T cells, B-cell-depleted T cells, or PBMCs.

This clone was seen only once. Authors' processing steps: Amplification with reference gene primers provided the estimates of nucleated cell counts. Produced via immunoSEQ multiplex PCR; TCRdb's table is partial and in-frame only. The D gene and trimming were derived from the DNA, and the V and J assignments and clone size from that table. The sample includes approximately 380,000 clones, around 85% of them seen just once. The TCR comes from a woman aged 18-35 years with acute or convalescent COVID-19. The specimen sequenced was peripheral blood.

For the CDR3, the DNA is TGCGCCAGCAGCCAAGATACGGTGAATGAGCAGTTCTTC. Its translation is CASSQDTVNEQFF. The rearrangement joins TRBV4-1 to TRBJ2-1; the D is unclear. Germline CDR1 is MGHRA and CDR2 is YSYEKL. V was clipped by 0 bases and J by 7 bases, with 7 bases between them. This CDR3 contains 13 residues.